This record looks at one T cell receptor (beta chain) sequence and its context. The data stem from a study of blood T cell repertoires in COVID-19. CDR1 and CDR2 (germline): MNHNS, SASEGT. Trimming left V 0 bases short and J 6 bases short, with 11 bases between. CDR3 length equals 14 residues. The table came from immunoSEQ multiplex PCR; TCRdb's copy has only in-frame clones and leaves some out. The table includes about 150,000 clones, about nine tenths detected once. All enrollees were roughly 18 to 95 years old and from fewer than 25 US areas. The V and J genes are TRBV6-1 and TRBJ1-1, with D hard to call. The receptor was isolated from a man aged 50 to 59 who had recovered from COVID-19. The sample was PBMCs or T cells enriched from blood (not recorded which). The CDR3 nucleotides read TGTGCCAGCAGTGAAGCCCGTCGGAGGGCTGAAGCTTTCTTT. Its protein is CASSEARRRAEAFF.